One T cell receptor (beta chain) is described in this entry. This sample is part of a study of blood T cell repertoires in COVID-19. In the study overall: The United States, Italy and Spain were the sources of the acute and convalescent COVID-19 samples. The cDNA or gDNA used as material had been derived from T cells, B-cell-depleted T cells, or PBMCs.

The table came from immunoSEQ multiplex PCR; TCRdb's copy has only in-frame clones and leaves some out. The table lists about 160,000 clones, roughly 90% of them singletons. The germline V gene has CDR1 SNHLY and CDR2 FYNNEI. Trimming removed 0 bases at V and 3 bases at J, with 14 bases between. The CDR3 totals 16 residues. The chain links TRBV2 to TRBJ2-5, with D unresolved. What was sequenced was PBMCs or T cells enriched from blood (not recorded which). The clonotype comes from a woman aged 45-65 years who had recovered from COVID-19. The CDR3 bases are TGTGCCAGCAGTGAAGCGCGTTGGCCCCAGGAAGAGACCCAGTACTTC. Protein product: CASSEARWPQEETQYF.